The present TCR beta chain was sequenced within a study of molecular identifiers for immune sequencing clone quantification. Study outcomes and limitations: One cell's worth of spiked Jurkat TCR RNA was reportedly detectable among roughly 1 million naive cells. Clones above 20 RNA copies held over 99% of effector molecules, under 1% in naive cells.

Each CDR3 protein is one row after TCRdb ran MiXCR on the PCR reads. The table has just under 650,000 distinct CDR3 sequences, 15% to 20% seen once. Trimming shortened V by 0 bases and J by 2 bases, and 7 bases separated the two germline ends. CDR3 length: 14 residues. CDR1 is SGHRS and CDR2 is YFSETQ in the germline V gene. It was from around 20,000 to 1,000,000 sorted cells, with 10%, 30% or 50% RNA, that naive CD8 libraries came. Researchers sorted naive CD8 T cells as cells that were CD8+CD4-CCR7+CD45RA+. Many counts were recorded for this clonotype. Its specificity is not known. The chain combines TRBV5-1 with TRBJ2-3; D gene unclear. This TCR was sampled from a human donor in good health. Some libraries in this study had Jurkat cell RNA spiked in. The source material was naive CD8+ T cells from blood, with Jurkat cell RNA spiked in. Subset in this sample: FACS-sorted CD8+CD4-CCR7+CD45RA+ naive T cells. CDR3 in amino acids: CASSLDSPTDTQYF. In DNA form, the CDR3 reads TGCGCCAGCAGCTTGGATTCTCCCACAGATACGCAGTATTTT.